The 18 T cell receptor beta chains below all came from one sample that was sequenced in a study of shared T cell receptors in the human thymus. Here immunoSEQ multiplex PCR was the method, and the copy in TCRdb shows in-frame clones only, minus some. Altogether around 65,000 clones are present, 90% to 95% being singletons, with the ten largest covering around 0.03%. Sequenced: thymocytes. The receptor source for this set is a human donor.

The J gene is TRBJ2-3, the V gene TRBV1; no check of the table's D call, TRBD2, against the DNA was made. TRBV1 is a pseudogene. The length of the CDR3 is 13 residues. This CDR3 reads CTSSQGWGGEEYF. CDR3 coding DNA: TGCACCAGCAGCCAAGGTTGGGGGGGCGAGGAGTATTTT.

The chain has TRBV21-1 and TRBJ1-5. TRBV21-1 is a known pseudogene. The CDR3 loop spans 17 amino acids. The CDR3 sequence is CASSKCTAPYSNQPQHF. The CDR3, as DNA: TGTGCCAGCAGCAAATGCACAGCGCCTTATAGCAATCAGCCCCAGCATTTT.

This chain connects TRBV4-3 to TRBJ2-7, with D perhaps matching TRBD1 or TRBD2 (6 bases each). The V end was cut by 0 bases, the J end by 1 base, with 19 bases between. The CDR3 runs 18 residues. CDR1 and CDR2 from the germline V gene are LGHNA and YSLEER. The CDR3 sequence is CASSQEGFGGTYSYEQYF. The CDR3 DNA follows: TGCGCCAGCAGCCAAGAGGGGTTCGGAGGGACATATTCCTACGAGCAGTACTTC.

The rearrangement links TRBV7-3 to TRBJ2-1; tentatively, D is TRBD1 (6 bases). This CDR3 region has 14 residues. V lost 5 bases and J 6 bases, leaving 14 bases between the germline ends. Germline V gives CDR1 SGHTA, CDR2 FQGTGA. DNA for the CDR3: TGTGCCAGCAGCCGAAAAGGACAGTTCAATGAGCAGTTCTTC. This codes for CASSRKGQFNEQFF.

This clone was observed a few times. The chain uses TRBV27 and TRBJ2-7, with 9 bases aligning to TRBD1. Trimming cost V 5 bases and J 3 bases; bases outside gene matches: 8. CDR3 length: 15 residues. Germline V gene data show CDR1 as MNHEY and CDR2 as SMNVEV (reference sequence). The CDR3 reads CASSQSRDRDYEQYF. In DNA form, the CDR3 reads TGTGCCAGCAGTCAGAGCCGGGACAGGGACTACGAGCAGTACTTC.

The rearrangement joins TRBV23-1 to TRBJ1-3; the match to TRBD1 covers 7 bases. TRBV23-1 is labeled an ORF, and its function is uncertain. After removal of 7 bases from V and 0 bases from J, the junction contained 3 bases not matched to a gene. The length of the CDR3 is 14 residues. CDR3 sequence reads: CASTQGVSGNTIYF. CDR3 sequence (DNA): TGCGCCAGCACCCAGGGGGTCTCTGGAAACACCATATATTTT.

The chain combines TRBV7-2 with TRBJ1-1; TRBD1 aligns across 8 bases. The CDR3 contains 14 residues. CDR1 and CDR2 from the germline V gene are SGHTA and FQGNSA. J gave up 1 base and V 3 bases, and 1 base lay outside the gene matches. The CDR3 region has the DNA TGTGCCAGCAGCTTGACAGGGGCGAACACTGAAGCTTTCTTT. Amino acid sequence: CASSLTGANTEAFF.

A word on this clone: The junction does not match germline at one end; this may be a read error. The chain links TRBV7-3 to TRBJ2-1; 7 bases map to TRBD2. Germline V CDR1 and CDR2: SGHTA, FQGTGA. This CDR3 has 18 residues. The CDR3 protein is CVSSLSTPPGLPSGEQFF. The CDR3, as DNA: TGTGTCAGCAGCCTCTCAACGCCCCCGGGACTACCAAGTGGTGAGCAGTTCTTC.

The chain recombines TRBV2 with TRBJ2-5; the D gene is possibly TRBD1 (6 bases). The germline V gene encodes CDR1 SNHLY and CDR2 FYNNEI. The CDR3 spans 14 residues. The V end lost 2 bases, the J end lost 4 bases, and 11 bases lay between the germline ends. In DNA form, the CDR3 reads TGTGCCAGCAGTGAACAGGGGACCACAGAGACCCAGTACTTC. This translates into CASSEQGTTETQYF.

V is TRBV9 and J is TRBJ2-3, with D perhaps TRBD1 (7 bases). This CDR3 has 16 amino acids. Deletions cut 4 bases from V and 3 bases from J, with 18 bases between. Germline lookup yields CDR1 SGDLS and CDR2 YYNGEE. The CDR3 DNA sequence: TGTGCCAGCAGCTCAGTCCGGAGGGGGCAGACAGATACGCAGTATTTT. Its protein is CASSSVRRGQTDTQYF. The full variable domain, in which reference TRBV9 and TRBJ2-3 provide the parts outside the CDR3, is DSGVTQTPKHLITATGQRVTLRCSPRSGDLSVYWYQQSLDQGLQFLIQYYNGEERAKGNILERFSAQQFPDLHSELNLSSLELGDSALYFCASSSVRRGQTDTQYFGPGTRLTVL.

The chain recombines TRBV10-3 with TRBJ2-1; tentatively, D is TRBD1 (6 bases). V was shortened by 6 bases and J by 1 base, with 25 bases between the two germline ends. Germline-derived CDR1 and CDR2 are ENHRY and SYGVKD. The CDR3 covers 19 residues. CDR3 DNA: TGTGCCATCAGAGGACAGACTTCCACGTCCACTTTATCCTACAATGAGCAGTTCTTC. This translates into CAIRGQTSTSTLSYNEQFF.

A word on this clone: An end of the junction differs from the germline gene, which may be a read error. The chain carries TRBV7-3 and TRBJ1-2; D perhaps matches TRBD1 (5 bases). The CDR3 runs 15 residues. Looked up from germline, CDR1 is SGHTA and CDR2 is FQGTGA. In DNA, the CDR3 is TGTGCCAGCAGCCTAAACAGGAAATTCGGGGATGGCTACATCTTC. Protein sequence: CASSLNRKFGDGYIF.

The J gene is TRBJ1-1, the V gene TRBV19; D remains unclear. V lost 5 bases and J lost 1, with 8 bases in between. The CDR3 is 13 residues long. CDR1 and CDR2 from the germline V gene are LNHDA and SQIVND (reference sequence). The CDR3 region is CASSGFRNTEAFF. Here the CDR3 DNA reads TGTGCCAGTAGTGGGTTCAGGAACACTGAAGCTTTCTTT. The full variable domain, its missing parts supplied by reference TRBV19 and TRBJ1-1, is DGGITQSPKYLFRKEGQNVTLSCEQNLNHDAMYWYRQDPGQGLRLIYYSQIVNDFQKGDIAEGYSVSREKKESFPLTVTSAQKNPTAFYLCASSGFRNTEAFFGQGTRLTVV.

The genes are TRBV4-2 and TRBJ2-1; D is uncertain. The germline V gene encodes CDR1 LGHNA and CDR2 YNFKEQ. CDR3 length: 13 residues. Trimming shortened V by 4 bases and J by 9 bases, and 13 bases separated the two germline ends. The CDR3 protein is CASSRRHPIEQFF. CDR3 nucleotide sequence: TGTGCCAGCAGCCGACGCCACCCAATTGAGCAGTTCTTC.

The chain links TRBV6-5 to TRBJ2-7; a possible D gene is TRBD2 (7 bases). This CDR3 has 14 residues. Trimming cost V 8 bases and J 3 bases, with 17 bases left between them. The V gene's germline CDR1 is MNHEY and CDR2 SVGAGI. The CDR3 reads CASQRGGDNYEQYF. The CDR3, as DNA: TGTGCCAGCCAAAGAGGGGGGGACAACTACGAGCAGTACTTC.

This rearrangement joins TRBV4-3 to TRBJ2-5, with D possibly being TRBD1 (6 bases). V dropped 3 bases and J dropped 4 bases, with 21 bases sitting between them. CDR1 and CDR2 from the germline V gene are LGHNA and YSLEER. The length of the CDR3 is 17 residues. The CDR3 coding sequence is TGCGCCAGCAGCCATGATCTGGACCAGGGGAGTGGAGAGACCCAGTACTTC. Translated: CASSHDLDQGSGETQYF.

The chain carries TRBV15 and TRBJ2-3; TRBD2 aligns across 7 bases. Trimming cost V 2 bases and J 5 bases; bases outside gene matches: 7. This CDR3 is 15 amino acids long. Germline V CDR1 and CDR2: LNHNV, YYDKDF (reference sequence). In nucleotides, the CDR3 is TGTGCCACCAGCAGAACATGGACTAGGGGAGATACGCAGTATTTT. Amino acid sequence: CATSRTWTRGDTQYF.

This chain connects TRBV29-1 to TRBJ2-5; a weak D match, TRBD2 (7 bases). The germline gives CDR1 SQVTM, CDR2 ANQGSEA. CDR3 length: 13 amino acids. V was shortened by 4 bases and J by 5 bases, with 14 bases between the two germline ends. The CDR3 DNA reads TGCAGCGTTGCTGAGGGGGGGCGGGAGACCCAGTACTTC. Residues: CSVAEGGRETQYF.